The subject of this entry is one T cell receptor (beta chain). No cognate antigen has been identified for it. Base quality data are lacking; no much larger clone is found one base away. The sample comes from a study of T cell changes during pregnancy in multiple sclerosis (dated by TCRdb to about 2019). Study-wide context: Changes in the T cell repertoire over the course of pregnancy were examined in this study in women with multiple sclerosis.

Sequences MRHNA (CDR1) and SNTAGT (CDR2) are obtained from the germline V gene. The CDR3 runs 13 residues from the cysteine to the phenylalanine. The entry retains the CDR3 DNA only, 39 bases that are in frame from base 1. V is trimmed back by 6 bases and J by 10 bases, and the junction contains 10 bases that no gene match accounts for. Libraries were made using the immunoSEQ multiplex PCR assay. TCRdb stores this immuneACCESS table with in-frame sequences only. Part of the clones is absent; in the studies checked, under half of the shortfall reflects unresolved V genes, and no reason is known for the rest. The sample contains approximately 28,000 clones, about 92% of them found a single time. Around 4.9% of the sample goes to the ten largest clones.

Recombination joined TRBV6-4 with TRBJ2-3; a stretch of 7 junction bases matches TRBD2. Specimen: peripheral blood, collected in the first trimester of pregnancy. This clonotype was sampled from a female donor in good health, enrolled as a control in a pregnancy study. The DNA sequence is TGTGCCAGCAGCGAGGAGGGACTATCTGCGCAGTATTTT. Its protein is CASSEEGLSAQYF.